This T cell receptor (beta chain) was profiled in a study of blood T cell repertoires in COVID-19. Study as a whole: Both acute and convalescent COVID-19 samples were obtained from the United States, Italy and Spain. The analysed material was cDNA or gDNA that came from T cells, B-cell-depleted T cells, or PBMCs.

In the authors' workflow: Reference gene primer amplification gave nucleated cell count estimates. TCRdb keeps only in-frame clones here, not all; method: immunoSEQ multiplex PCR. D and trimming come from the DNA, and the V and J calls and clone size come from that table. This sample yields nearly 110,000 clones, of which 84% are seen a single time; over 4% belongs to the top ten. Trimming removed 0 bases at V and 2 bases at J, with 8 bases between. This CDR3 comprises 15 residues. Germline-derived CDR1 and CDR2 are LNHNV and YYDKDF (reference sequence). What was sequenced was peripheral blood. This TCR derives from a human donor in a cohort sampled during active COVID-19. The chain uses TRBV15 and TRBJ1-3, with TRBD1 as a possible D gene (6 bases). The CDR3 here is CATSRDRGTGNTIYF. CDR3 coding DNA: TGTGCCACCAGCAGAGACAGGGGAACTGGAAACACCATATATTTT.